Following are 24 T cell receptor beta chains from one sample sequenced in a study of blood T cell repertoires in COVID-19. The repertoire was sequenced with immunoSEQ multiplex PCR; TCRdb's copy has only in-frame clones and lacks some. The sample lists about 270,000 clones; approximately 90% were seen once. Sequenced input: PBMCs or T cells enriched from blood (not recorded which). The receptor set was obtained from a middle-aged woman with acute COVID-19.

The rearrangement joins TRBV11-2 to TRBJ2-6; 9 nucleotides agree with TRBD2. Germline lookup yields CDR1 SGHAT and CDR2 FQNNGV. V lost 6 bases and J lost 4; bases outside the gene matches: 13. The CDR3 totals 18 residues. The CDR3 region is CASRTTRAGGSGANVLTF. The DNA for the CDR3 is TGTGCCAGCAGGACCACTAGAGCGGGAGGTTCGGGGGCCAACGTCCTGACTTTC. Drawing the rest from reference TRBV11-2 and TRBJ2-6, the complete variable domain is EAGVAQSPRYKIIEKRQSVAFWCNPISGHATLYWYQQILGQGPKLLIQFQNNGVVDDSQLPKDRFSAERLKGVDSTLKIQPAKLEDSAVYLCASRTTRAGGSGANVLTFGAGSRLTVL.

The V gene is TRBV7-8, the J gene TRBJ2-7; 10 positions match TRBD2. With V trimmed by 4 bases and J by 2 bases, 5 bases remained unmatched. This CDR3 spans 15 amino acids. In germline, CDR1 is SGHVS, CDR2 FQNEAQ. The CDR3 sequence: CASSWGSGRAYEQYF. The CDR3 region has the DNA TGTGCCAGCAGCTGGGGGAGCGGGAGGGCCTACGAGCAGTACTTC. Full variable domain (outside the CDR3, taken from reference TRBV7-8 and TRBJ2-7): GAGVSQSPRYKVAKRGQDVALRCDPISGHVSLFWYQQALGQGPEFLTYFQNEAQLDKSGLPSDRFFAERPEGSVSTLKIQRTQQEDSAVYLCASSWGSGRAYEQYFGPGTRLTVT.

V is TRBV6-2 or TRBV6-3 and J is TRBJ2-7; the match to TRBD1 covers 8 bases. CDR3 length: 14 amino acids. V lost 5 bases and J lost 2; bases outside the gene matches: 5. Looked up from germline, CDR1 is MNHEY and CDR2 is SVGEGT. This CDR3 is CASSQGQGAYEQYF. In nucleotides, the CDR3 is TGTGCCAGCAGTCAAGGACAGGGAGCCTACGAGCAGTACTTC.

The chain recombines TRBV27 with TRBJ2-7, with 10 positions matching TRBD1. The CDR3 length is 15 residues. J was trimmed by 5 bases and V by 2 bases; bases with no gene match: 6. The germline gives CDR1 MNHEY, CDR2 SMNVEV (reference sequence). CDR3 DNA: TGTGCCAGCAGTTTAAAGGGACAGGGGTTCAACGAGCAGTACTTC. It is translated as CASSLKGQGFNEQYF.

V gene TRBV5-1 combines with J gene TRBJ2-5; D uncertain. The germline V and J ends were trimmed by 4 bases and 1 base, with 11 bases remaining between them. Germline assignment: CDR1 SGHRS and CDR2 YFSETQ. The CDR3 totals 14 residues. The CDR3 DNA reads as TGCGCCAGCAGCATCGACACCACCCAAGAGACCCAGTACTTC. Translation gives CASSIDTTQETQYF.

The CDR3 DNA follows: TGCGCCAGCAGCCAAGGACGCCAGGGTAATTCACCCCTCCACTTT. It yields the protein CASSQGRQGNSPLHF. V usage is TRBV4-1 and J usage is TRBJ1-6; tentative D call: TRBD1 (5 bases). The CDR3 totals 15 residues. Trimming stripped 1 base from V and 6 bases from J, with 10 bases between. Germline V gene data show CDR1 as MGHRA and CDR2 as YSYEKL.

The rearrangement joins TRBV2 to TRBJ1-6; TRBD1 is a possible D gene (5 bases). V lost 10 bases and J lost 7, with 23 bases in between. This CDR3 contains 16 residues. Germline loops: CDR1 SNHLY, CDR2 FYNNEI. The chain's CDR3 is CATSREIGAGNSPLHF. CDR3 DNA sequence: TGTGCCACCTCACGAGAGATAGGGGCTGGGAATTCACCCCTCCACTTT.

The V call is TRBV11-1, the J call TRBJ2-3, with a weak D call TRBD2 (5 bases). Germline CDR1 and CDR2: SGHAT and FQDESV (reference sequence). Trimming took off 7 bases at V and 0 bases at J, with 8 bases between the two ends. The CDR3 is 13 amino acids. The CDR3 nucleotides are TGTGCCAGCAAGGAGGTTAGCACAGATACGCAGTATTTT. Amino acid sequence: CASKEVSTDTQYF.

CDR3 protein: CASSLQGGSYNSPLHF. The CDR3 DNA reads TGTGCCAGCAGCTTGCAGGGGGGCTCCTATAATTCACCCCTCCACTTT. The chain recombines TRBV7-2 with TRBJ1-6; 7 bases line up with TRBD1. This CDR3 is built from 16 residues. The germline CDR1 and CDR2 sequences are SGHTA and FQGNSA. V lost 3 bases to trimming and J lost 0 bases; unmatched junction nucleotides: 2.

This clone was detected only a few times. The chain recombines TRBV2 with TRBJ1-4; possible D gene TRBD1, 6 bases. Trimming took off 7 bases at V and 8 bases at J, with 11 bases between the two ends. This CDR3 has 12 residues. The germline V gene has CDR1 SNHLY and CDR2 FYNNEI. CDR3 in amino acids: CASTRGKEKLFF. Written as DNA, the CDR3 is TGTGCCAGCACAAGGGGGAAGGAAAAACTGTTTTTT.

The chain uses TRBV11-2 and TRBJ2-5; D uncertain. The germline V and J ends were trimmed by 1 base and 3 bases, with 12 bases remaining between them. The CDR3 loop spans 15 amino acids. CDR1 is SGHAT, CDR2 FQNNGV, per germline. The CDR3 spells CASSLASPPEETQYF. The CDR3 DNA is TGTGCCAGCAGCTTAGCATCTCCCCCAGAAGAGACCCAGTACTTC. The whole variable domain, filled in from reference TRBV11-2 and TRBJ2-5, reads EAGVAQSPRYKIIEKRQSVAFWCNPISGHATLYWYQQILGQGPKLLIQFQNNGVVDDSQLPKDRFSAERLKGVDSTLKIQPAKLEDSAVYLCASSLASPPEETQYFGPGTRLLVL.

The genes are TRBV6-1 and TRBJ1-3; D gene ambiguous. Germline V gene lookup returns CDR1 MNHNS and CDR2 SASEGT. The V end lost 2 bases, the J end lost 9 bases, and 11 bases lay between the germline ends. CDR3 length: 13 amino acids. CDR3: CASSEYAPGTIYF. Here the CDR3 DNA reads TGTGCCAGCAGTGAATATGCGCCGGGCACCATATATTTT.

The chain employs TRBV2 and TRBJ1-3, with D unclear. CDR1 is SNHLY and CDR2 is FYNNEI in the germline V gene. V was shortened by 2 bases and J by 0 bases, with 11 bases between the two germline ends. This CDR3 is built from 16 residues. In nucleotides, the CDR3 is TGTGCCAGCAGTGAAACCGATTATAGCTCTGGAAACACCATATATTTT. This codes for CASSETDYSSGNTIYF.

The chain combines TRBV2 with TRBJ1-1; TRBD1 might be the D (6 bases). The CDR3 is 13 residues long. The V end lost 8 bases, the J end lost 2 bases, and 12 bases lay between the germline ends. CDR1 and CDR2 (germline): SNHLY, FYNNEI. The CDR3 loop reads CASRYRENTEAFF. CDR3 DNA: TGTGCCAGCCGCTACAGGGAAAACACTGAAGCTTTCTTT.

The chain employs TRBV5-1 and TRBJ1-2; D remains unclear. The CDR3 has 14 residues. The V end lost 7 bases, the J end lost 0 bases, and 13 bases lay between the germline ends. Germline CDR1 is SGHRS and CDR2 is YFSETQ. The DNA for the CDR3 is TGCGCCAGCTCGGACCCGGGGTCTAACTATGGCTACACCTTC. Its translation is CASSDPGSNYGYTF.

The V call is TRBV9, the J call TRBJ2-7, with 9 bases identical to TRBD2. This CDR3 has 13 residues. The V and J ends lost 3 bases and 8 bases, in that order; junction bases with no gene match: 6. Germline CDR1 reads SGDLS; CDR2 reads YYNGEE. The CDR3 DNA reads TGTGCCAGCAGCGCCGAGACTAGCGGCCAGCAGTACTTC. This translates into CASSAETSGQQYF.

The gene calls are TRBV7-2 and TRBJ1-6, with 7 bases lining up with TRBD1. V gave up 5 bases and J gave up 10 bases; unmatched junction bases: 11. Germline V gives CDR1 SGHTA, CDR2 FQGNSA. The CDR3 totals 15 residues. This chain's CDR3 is CASSPRQGVGSPLHF. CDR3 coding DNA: TGTGCCAGCAGCCCCAGACAGGGTGTAGGATCACCCCTCCACTTT.

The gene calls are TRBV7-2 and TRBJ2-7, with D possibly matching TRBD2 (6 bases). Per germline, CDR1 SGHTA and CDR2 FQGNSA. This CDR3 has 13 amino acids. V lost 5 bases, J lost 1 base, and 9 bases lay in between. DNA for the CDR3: TGTGCCAGCAGCCCTAGCGTTTCCTACGAGCAGTACTTC. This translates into CASSPSVSYEQYF.

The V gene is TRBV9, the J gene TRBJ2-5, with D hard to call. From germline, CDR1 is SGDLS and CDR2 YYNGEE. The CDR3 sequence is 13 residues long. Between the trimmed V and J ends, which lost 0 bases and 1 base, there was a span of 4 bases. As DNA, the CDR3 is TGTGCCAGCAGCGTAGCCGTCCAAGAGACCCAGTACTTC. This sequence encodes CASSVAVQETQYF.

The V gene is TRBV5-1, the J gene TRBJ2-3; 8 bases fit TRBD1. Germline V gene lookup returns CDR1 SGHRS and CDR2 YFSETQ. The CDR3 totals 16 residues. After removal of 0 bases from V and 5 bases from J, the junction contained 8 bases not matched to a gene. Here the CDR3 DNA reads TGCGCCAGCAGCTTGGTGGTCACAGGGGGTCAAGATACGCAGTATTTT. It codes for CASSLVVTGGQDTQYF. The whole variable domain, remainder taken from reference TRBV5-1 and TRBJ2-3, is KAGVTQTPRYLIKTRGQQVTLSCSPISGHRSVSWYQQTPGQGLQFLFEYFSETQRNKGNFPGRFSGRQFSNSRSEMNVSTLELGDSALYLCASSLVVTGGQDTQYFGPGTRLTVL.

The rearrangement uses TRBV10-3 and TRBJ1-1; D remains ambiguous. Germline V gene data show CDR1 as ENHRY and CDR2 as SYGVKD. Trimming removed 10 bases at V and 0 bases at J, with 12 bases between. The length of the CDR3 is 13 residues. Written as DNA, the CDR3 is TGTGCCACCTCCGGCGGTTTGAACACTGAAGCTTTCTTT. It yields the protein CATSGGLNTEAFF.

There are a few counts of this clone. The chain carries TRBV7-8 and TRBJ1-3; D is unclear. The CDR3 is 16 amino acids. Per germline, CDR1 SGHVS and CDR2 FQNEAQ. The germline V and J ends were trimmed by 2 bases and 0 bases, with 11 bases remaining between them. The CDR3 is CASSLPPRGSGNTIYF. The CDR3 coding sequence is TGTGCCAGCAGCTTACCGCCGCGGGGCTCTGGAAACACCATATATTTT.

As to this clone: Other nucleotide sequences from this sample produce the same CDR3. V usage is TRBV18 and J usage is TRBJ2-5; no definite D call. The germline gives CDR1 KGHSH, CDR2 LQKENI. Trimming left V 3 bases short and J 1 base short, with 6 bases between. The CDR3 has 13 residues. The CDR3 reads CASSPGFQETQYF. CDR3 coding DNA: TGTGCCAGCTCACCCGGTTTCCAAGAGACCCAGTACTTC.

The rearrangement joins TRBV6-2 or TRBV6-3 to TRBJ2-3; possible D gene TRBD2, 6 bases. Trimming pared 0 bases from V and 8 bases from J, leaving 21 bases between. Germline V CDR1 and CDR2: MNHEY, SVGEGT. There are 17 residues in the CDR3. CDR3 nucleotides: TGTGCCAGCAGTTACTCTACTGGCAGCCCGTCCGGGGGTACGCAGTATTTT. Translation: CASSYSTGSPSGGTQYF.